What follows describes a single T cell receptor (beta chain). What it binds is unknown. V lost 1 base, J lost 0 bases, and 11 bases lay in between. The CDR3 consists of 16 residues. From germline, CDR1 is SGHTA and CDR2 FQGTGA. Naivety among CD8 cells was defined by CD45RO negativity and positive CCR7 selection, thereby excluding terminally differentiated effector memory CD45RA+ cells. Each cell subset's genomic DNA was divided evenly among several immunoSEQ plates. Original processing methods: Owing to the provision of junction-only sequences devoid of quality scores by immunoSEQ, filtering differed. Generated by immunoSEQ multiplex PCR, the TCRdb table keeps only in-frame clones and is missing some. V, J and clone size derive from that table, while D and trimming were established from the DNA sequence. Altogether approximately 810,000 clones are present, around 93% being singletons, with the ten largest covering nearly 25%.

The source of the sample is a study of shared clonotypes between healthy human individuals. Overall study results and limits: The naive CD4 repertoires of a handful of donors were compared, and approximately 5% of clonotypes were shared. Sampling used blood alone; tissue repertoires probably differ.

The rearrangement joins TRBV7-3 to TRBJ2-3, with D perhaps matching TRBD1 (6 bases). The sequence came from a man aged 25 to 40 in good health. The sample taken for sequencing was naive CD8+ T cells sorted from blood. This chain's CDR3 is CASSLRGPSSTDTQYF. CDR3 DNA sequence: TGTGCCAGCAGCTTAAGGGGGCCTAGTAGCACAGATACGCAGTATTTT. Filled out from reference TRBV7-3 and TRBJ2-3, the complete variable domain reads GAGVSQTPSNKVTEKGKYVELRCDPISGHTALYWYRQSLGQGPEFLIYFQGTGAADDSGLPNDRFFAVRPEGSVSTLKIQRTERGDSAVYLCASSLRGPSSTDTQYFGPGTRLTVL.